The 16 T cell receptor beta chains reported below all come from one sample, sequenced in a study of cytomegalovirus exposure and HLA in healthy donors. PCR used 60 Vbeta primers and 13 Jbeta primers. The assay was immunoSEQ multiplex PCR, and TCRdb's table has in-frame clones only and misses some. This repertoire shows under 300,000 clones, approximately 84% found once; its top ten account for roughly 2%. Sequenced input: PBMCs. The receptors derive from a woman aged 40 to 49 in good health and CMV-seropositive.

This chain joins TRBV19 and TRBJ1-5; 7 bases match TRBD1. This CDR3 region has 15 residues. Looked up from germline, CDR1 is LNHDA and CDR2 is SQIVND (reference sequence). The trim removed 2 bases at V and 3 bases at J, leaving 4 bases unmatched. The CDR3 is CASSIWGQLNQPQHF. The CDR3 bases are TGTGCCAGTAGTATATGGGGACAGCTCAATCAGCCCCAGCATTTT.

V and J are TRBV18 and TRBJ2-7; TRBD2 matches at 9 bases. The CDR3 runs 17 residues. The germline V gene encodes CDR1 KGHSH and CDR2 LQKENI. J lost 3 bases, V lost 1 base, and 10 bases had no gene match. CDR3 sequence: CASSPQAGGPLYYEQYF. In DNA form, the CDR3 reads TGTGCCAGCTCACCACAGGCGGGAGGGCCCCTATACTACGAGCAGTACTTC.

The chain is built from TRBV4-1 and TRBJ2-7, with TRBD1 matching over 12 bases. Losses at the gene ends were 0 bases for V and 5 bases for J; bases not matched to a gene: 8. The CDR3 has 17 residues. Per the germline V gene, CDR1 is MGHRA and CDR2 is YSYEKL. The CDR3 DNA reads TGCGCCAGCAGCCAAGATGGGACAGGGGGCGCAGTCGACGAGCAGTACTTC. Its translation: CASSQDGTGGAVDEQYF.

The rearrangement links TRBV5-8 to TRBJ2-5, with TRBD2 matching over 13 bases. J was trimmed by 2 bases and V by 4 bases; bases with no gene match: 5. This CDR3 spans 16 amino acids. Looked up from germline, CDR1 is SGHTS and CDR2 is YDEGEE. CDR3 residues: CASSTGTSGEQETQYF. CDR3 nucleotide sequence: TGTGCCAGCAGCACGGGGACTAGCGGGGAACAAGAGACCCAGTACTTC.

V gene TRBV28 combines with J gene TRBJ2-5; 10 positions match TRBD2. V shed 7 bases, J shed 5 bases, and the junction held 10 bases outside the gene matches. This CDR3 contains 15 residues. From germline, CDR1 is MDHEN and CDR2 SYDVKM. The CDR3 bases are TGTGCCAGCACCCAGCGGGAGGGCCGTGTGGAGACCCAGTACTTC. Amino acids: CASTQREGRVETQYF.

J is TRBJ1-5 and V is TRBV23-1; 8 bases align to TRBD1. TRBV23-1 is flagged as an ORF with uncertain function. The CDR3 has 22 residues. V lost 4 bases to trimming and J lost 2 bases; unmatched junction nucleotides: 25. In DNA form, the CDR3 reads TGCGCCAGCAGTCGACAATCAACGGACAGGGAAACGGGGCCGTGGGGCAATCAGCCCCAGCATTTT. It codes for CASSRQSTDRETGPWGNQPQHF.

The chain employs TRBV19 and TRBJ1-5; D is unresolved. V shed 7 bases and J shed 1 base, with 8 bases lying between them. Germline CDR1 reads LNHDA; CDR2 reads SQIVND (reference sequence). The CDR3 spans 13 residues. The CDR3 DNA reads as TGTGCCAGTACGCGGGGAAGCAATCAGCCCCAGCATTTT. This codes for CASTRGSNQPQHF.

The V gene is TRBV7-2, the J gene TRBJ1-1, with D uncertain. V lost 7 bases to trimming and J lost 0 bases, with 18 bases between them. Per germline, CDR1 SGHTA and CDR2 FQGNSA. The length of the CDR3 is 16 residues. CDR3 region: CASTSLAQPMNTEAFF. CDR3 nucleotides: TGTGCCAGCACCTCTTTAGCGCAACCTATGAACACTGAAGCTTTCTTT.

V and J are TRBV28 and TRBJ1-5; D ambiguous. With 3 bases removed from V and 5 bases from J, the gap between germline ends came to 8 bases. Germline CDR1 MDHEN, CDR2 SYDVKM. The CDR3 is 13 residues long. CDR3 sequence: CASSFPGYQPQHF. The CDR3, as DNA: TGTGCCAGCAGTTTCCCAGGTTATCAGCCCCAGCATTTT. Using reference TRBV28 and TRBJ1-5 for the parts outside the CDR3, the full variable domain is DVKVTQSSRYLVKRTGEKVFLECVQDMDHENMFWYRQDPGLGLRLIYFSYDVKMKEKGDIPEGYSVSREKKERFSLILESASTNQTSMYLCASSFPGYQPQHFGDGTRLSIL.

The chain recombines TRBV2 with TRBJ2-1; D gene unclear. This CDR3 contains 13 residues. Germline-derived CDR1 and CDR2 are SNHLY and FYNNEI. Between the trimmed V and J ends, which lost 6 bases and 4 bases, there was a span of 10 bases. The CDR3 DNA sequence: TGTGCCAGCAGACAAGACTCGTACAATGAGCAGTTCTTC. Amino acid sequence: CASRQDSYNEQFF.

In the case of this clone: Distinct nucleotide sequences in the sample also encode this CDR3. The CDR3 protein is CASSLPGPYEQYF. As DNA, the CDR3 is TGTGCCAGCAGCCTCCCAGGCCCATACGAGCAGTACTTC. The chain couples TRBV7-9 to TRBJ2-7, with D hard to call. Germline CDR1 reads SEHNR; CDR2 reads FQNEAQ (reference sequence). V was clipped by 5 bases and J by 4 bases, with 12 bases between them. The CDR3 length is 13 residues.

There are a few counts of this clone. The V and J genes are TRBV19 and TRBJ1-1; D remains ambiguous. V lost 5 bases, J lost 6 bases, and 13 bases lay in between. CDR1 is LNHDA, CDR2 SQIVND, per germline (reference sequence). This CDR3 is built from 13 residues. The CDR3 nucleotides are TGTGCCAGTAGTTCAGATACGTACGCTGAAGCTTTCTTT. Translating gives CASSSDTYAEAFF. Complete variable domain (other parts from reference TRBV19 and TRBJ1-1): DGGITQSPKYLFRKEGQNVTLSCEQNLNHDAMYWYRQDPGQGLRLIYYSQIVNDFQKGDIAEGYSVSREKKESFPLTVTSAQKNPTAFYLCASSSDTYAEAFFGQGTRLTVV.

This chain uses TRBV15 with TRBJ2-1; 10 positions agree with TRBD1. CDR3 length: 12 amino acids. J lost 9 bases, V lost 8 bases, and 4 bases had no gene match. CDR1 is LNHNV and CDR2 is YYDKDF in the germline V gene (reference sequence). The CDR3 protein is CATGRQGAEQFF. CDR3 sequence (DNA): TGTGCCACCGGGAGACAGGGGGCTGAGCAGTTCTTC.

This clone was picked up a small number of times. The rearrangement uses TRBV30 and TRBJ2-3, with D unclear. Germline V lookup: CDR1 GTSNPN, CDR2 SVGIG (reference sequence). The CDR3 length is 12 residues. V was cut by 3 bases and J by 0 bases, with 4 bases left in between. CDR3 sequence (DNA): TGTGCCTGGAGCTCTAGCACAGATACGCAGTATTTT. Amino acids: CAWSSSTDTQYF.

This chain uses TRBV7-9 with TRBJ2-4, with unresolved D. Per the germline V gene, CDR1 is SEHNR and CDR2 is FQNEAQ (reference sequence). The V gene lost 1 base and the J gene lost 7 bases, with 8 bases spanning the gap. CDR3 length: 13 amino acids. The CDR3 coding sequence is TGTGCCAGCAGCTTAGTAGAGAAGAACATTCAGTACTTC. This translates into CASSLVEKNIQYF.

V is TRBV7-9 and J is TRBJ1-6; D is ambiguous. Deletions cut 0 bases from V and 5 bases from J, with 14 bases between. Germline assignment: CDR1 SEHNR and CDR2 FQNEAQ (reference sequence). The CDR3 is made up of 17 amino acids. The CDR3 coding sequence is TGTGCCAGCAGCTTAGCTTCGGGGAGCGGCGATAATTCACCCCTCCACTTT. This codes for CASSLASGSGDNSPLHF.